This T cell receptor (beta chain) was identified in a study of T cells in localized non-small cell lung cancer. The method was immunoSEQ multiplex PCR; TCRdb's version includes in-frame clones alone and lacks a portion of them. Among 5,200 or so clones listed, approximately 82% were seen once. CDR3 size: 15 residues. J gave up 10 bases and V 4 bases, and 7 bases lay outside the gene matches. CDR1 and CDR2 from the germline V gene are SGHTA and FQGNSA. The source of this sequence is a female donor at least 60 years old with stage II lung adenocarcinoma. The rearrangement joins TRBV7-2 to TRBJ2-1, with 13 positions matching TRBD2. The sequencing used peripheral blood mononuclear cells, collected before any cancer treatment. CDR3 in DNA: TGTGCCAGCAGCTCCGTCCCGGGACTAGCGGGAGAGCAGTTCTTC. As protein: CASSSVPGLAGEQFF.